The 28 T cell receptor beta chains in this list originate from one sample, sequenced in a study of CXCR3-negative and CXCR3-positive naive CD8 T cells. Via 5' RACE with UMI labels, TRB cDNA libraries were prepared. TCRdb reprocessed the 5' RACE reads and keeps a single row for each CDR3 protein, giving no DNA. The sample has 84,000 or so distinct CDR3 sequences. These receptors lack a known antigen. Findings and caveats of the study: Researchers report that CXCR3-positive naive cells carry more hydrophobic TRB CDR3s than CXCR3-negative naive cells.

Material: naive CXCR3+ CD8+ T cells from blood. Subset given: CD45RO-CCR7+CD27+CD95- naive CD8+ T cells expressing CXCR3 (TNR3+). These receptors came from a human donor in good health. Some clones in this sample may be carry-over from other donors' samples.

This rearrangement joins TRBV20-1 to TRBJ2-7; the D call from TCRdb, TRBD2, cannot be confirmed without DNA. The CDR3 runs 14 residues. Germline V gene lookup returns CDR1 DFQATT and CDR2 SNEGSKA (reference sequence). CDR3 residues: CSAREVAGGREQYF.

This chain links TRBV6-2 or TRBV6-3 with TRBJ1-5; TCRdb's D gene call, TRBD1, goes unchecked for lack of DNA. The CDR3 is 20 amino acids. CDR1 is MNHEY and CDR2 is SVGEGT in the germline V gene. CDR3 residues: CASSYGSFGQGTFGNQPQHF.

The chain employs TRBV27 and TRBJ2-7. The germline gives CDR1 MNHEY, CDR2 SMNVEV (reference sequence). This CDR3 has 15 residues. The CDR3 spells CASSISGASSYEQYF.

The chain combines TRBV14 with TRBJ2-7; TCRdb's D gene call, TRBD1, goes unchecked for lack of DNA. CDR1 is SGHDN, CDR2 FVKESK, per germline. This CDR3 comprises 15 residues. The CDR3 loop reads CASSYATGYGHEQYF.

CDR3: CASSQSPGHRYEQYF. The genes are TRBV12-3 or TRBV12-4 and TRBJ2-7; TCRdb selects TRBD1, and the lack of DNA leaves this call unchecked. The CDR3 has 15 residues.

This chain joins TRBV5-1 and TRBJ1-1; TCRdb's assignment of TRBD1 cannot be checked, as there is no DNA. The germline V gene encodes CDR1 SGHRS and CDR2 YFSETQ. The CDR3 has 15 amino acids. The CDR3 spells CASSLAVAGATEAFF.

The J gene is TRBJ1-5, the V gene TRBV4-1; without DNA, the TCRdb call of TRBD1 cannot be checked. The CDR3 sequence is 17 residues long. Germline values: CDR1 MGHRA, CDR2 YSYEKL. The CDR3 loop reads CASSQVETGPTNQPQHF.

This chain uses TRBV28 with TRBJ2-7; the D call from TCRdb, TRBD2, cannot be confirmed without DNA. Per the germline V gene, CDR1 is MDHEN and CDR2 is SYDVKM. The CDR3 has 14 amino acids. CDR3 in amino acids: CASSFAAGDYEQYF.

The V gene is TRBV7-3, the J gene TRBJ2-5. The germline CDR1 and CDR2 sequences are SGHTA and FQGTGA. CDR3 length equals 13 residues. Here the CDR3 reads CASSLGIQETQYF.

This rearrangement joins TRBV7-2 to TRBJ1-5. This CDR3 has 17 residues. The germline CDR1 and CDR2 sequences are SGHTA and FQGNSA. CDR3 loop: CASSLRSDRHFNQPQHF.

The V and J genes are TRBV29-1 and TRBJ2-7; the D call of TRBD2 rests on TCRdb alone, since no DNA is present to check it. CDR1 is SQVTM and CDR2 is ANQGSEA in the germline V gene. The CDR3 has 15 residues. CDR3 sequence reads: CSVEVRASGRYEQYF.

The rearrangement links TRBV7-3 to TRBJ2-1. The CDR3 is 14 amino acids. Looked up from germline, CDR1 is SGHTA and CDR2 is FQGTGA. The CDR3: CASSLLGFVPSEFF.

This chain connects TRBV12-3 or TRBV12-4 to TRBJ1-3. The CDR3 consists of 14 residues. CDR3 in amino acids: CASSPLNSGNTIYF.

The chain recombines TRBV7-9 with TRBJ1-4; TCRdb indicates TRBD1, and absent DNA this call remains unverified. CDR1 and CDR2 (germline): SEHNR, FQNEAQ (reference sequence). CDR3 length equals 17 residues. The CDR3 is CASSSYRGVTEGEKLFF.

The chain recombines TRBV14 with TRBJ2-1; the D gene TCRdb calls, TRBD2, cannot be checked with no DNA. Per germline, CDR1 SGHDN and CDR2 FVKESK. The CDR3 totals 15 residues. CDR3 in amino acids: CASSLAAGGYNEQFF.

The genes are TRBV28 and TRBJ2-7; with no DNA, the TCRdb D assignment of TRBD1 cannot be verified. The CDR3 totals 13 residues. Looked up from germline, CDR1 is MDHEN and CDR2 is SYDVKM. The CDR3 is CASSLPRYDEQYF.

V gene TRBV2 combines with J gene TRBJ2-7; there is no DNA to check the TCRdb D call of TRBD1. The CDR3 is made up of 16 amino acids. Germline V CDR1 and CDR2: SNHLY, FYNNEI. This CDR3 is CASSDFGTGVQNEQYF.

The J gene is TRBJ2-1, the V gene TRBV12-3 or TRBV12-4; there is no DNA to check the TCRdb D call of TRBD2. This CDR3 is built from 18 residues. Here the CDR3 reads CASSFGLAGCSSYNEQFF.

This rearrangement joins TRBV12-3 or TRBV12-4 to TRBJ2-1; TCRdb gives TRBD1 as the D gene, but with no DNA this cannot be confirmed. The CDR3 loop spans 13 amino acids. The CDR3: CASTPGRDREQFF.

This chain uses TRBV6-2 or TRBV6-3 with TRBJ2-1; TCRdb gives TRBD2 as the D gene, but with no DNA this cannot be confirmed. From germline, CDR1 is MNHEY and CDR2 SVGEGT. The CDR3 length is 16 residues. CDR3: CAGSYSRAGGSDEQFF.

The chain couples TRBV5-6 to TRBJ2-1; the D call from TCRdb, TRBD2, cannot be confirmed without DNA. Per the germline V gene, CDR1 is SGHDT and CDR2 is YYEEEE. This CDR3 is 15 amino acids long. The CDR3 loop is CASSPEGLAGGKQFF.

The chain links TRBV4-1 to TRBJ2-1. The CDR3 consists of 14 residues. Germline V gene sequence: CDR1 MGHRA, CDR2 YSYEKL. This CDR3 reads CASSQGGDPNEQFF.

This rearrangement joins TRBV29-1 to TRBJ1-1; TCRdb's assignment of TRBD1 cannot be checked, as there is no DNA. In germline, CDR1 is SQVTM, CDR2 ANQGSEA. The CDR3 is 11 amino acids. The CDR3: CSVGGAFEAFF.

The rearrangement joins TRBV11-2 to TRBJ2-3; TCRdb's assignment of TRBD2 cannot be checked, as there is no DNA. Germline V lookup: CDR1 SGHAT, CDR2 FQNNGV. The CDR3 length is 18 residues. This CDR3 reads CAIDLAGPLNGPRDTQYF.

The V gene is TRBV20-1, the J gene TRBJ2-3; TCRdb lists TRBD2, though no DNA is available to test this call. Looked up from germline, CDR1 is DFQATT and CDR2 is SNEGSKA (reference sequence). There are 18 residues in the CDR3. CDR3 loop: CSAQGASGGARTADTQYF.

The V and J genes are TRBV5-4 and TRBJ2-5; TCRdb selects TRBD2, and the lack of DNA leaves this call unchecked. The CDR3 contains 14 residues. CDR1 SGHNT and CDR2 YYREEE come from the germline V gene (reference sequence). The CDR3 protein is CASSLRQQRETQYF.

V and J are TRBV11-3 and TRBJ2-1; the D gene TCRdb calls, TRBD2, cannot be checked with no DNA. From germline, CDR1 is SGHNT and CDR2 YENEEA. The CDR3 consists of 12 residues. The CDR3 reads CASSLGLGEQFF.

CDR3 in amino acids: CSGDTQETQYF. J is TRBJ2-5 and V is TRBV20-1; the TCRdb D gene call, TRBD1, has no DNA to confirm it. CDR1 DFQATT and CDR2 SNEGSKA come from the germline V gene (reference sequence). The length of the CDR3 is 11 residues.